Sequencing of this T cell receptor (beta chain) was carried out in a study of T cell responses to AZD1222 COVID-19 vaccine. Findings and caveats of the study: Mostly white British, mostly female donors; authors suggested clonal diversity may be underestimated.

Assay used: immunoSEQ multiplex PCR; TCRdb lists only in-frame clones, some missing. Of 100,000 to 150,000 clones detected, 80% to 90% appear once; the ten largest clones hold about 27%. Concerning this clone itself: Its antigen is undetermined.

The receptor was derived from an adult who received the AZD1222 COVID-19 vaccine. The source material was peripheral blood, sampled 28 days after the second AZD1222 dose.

The DNA of the CDR3 is TGTGCCAGCAGCTGGGGGCTAGCGTTCTCCTACAATGAGCAGTTCTTC. It encodes CASSWGLAFSYNEQFF. The rearrangement links TRBV7-9 to TRBJ2-1; either TRBD1 or TRBD2 may supply D (6 bases each). V was cut by 4 bases and J by 0 bases, with 13 bases left in between. CDR1 SEHNR and CDR2 FQNEAQ come from the germline V gene (reference sequence). The CDR3 has 16 residues.